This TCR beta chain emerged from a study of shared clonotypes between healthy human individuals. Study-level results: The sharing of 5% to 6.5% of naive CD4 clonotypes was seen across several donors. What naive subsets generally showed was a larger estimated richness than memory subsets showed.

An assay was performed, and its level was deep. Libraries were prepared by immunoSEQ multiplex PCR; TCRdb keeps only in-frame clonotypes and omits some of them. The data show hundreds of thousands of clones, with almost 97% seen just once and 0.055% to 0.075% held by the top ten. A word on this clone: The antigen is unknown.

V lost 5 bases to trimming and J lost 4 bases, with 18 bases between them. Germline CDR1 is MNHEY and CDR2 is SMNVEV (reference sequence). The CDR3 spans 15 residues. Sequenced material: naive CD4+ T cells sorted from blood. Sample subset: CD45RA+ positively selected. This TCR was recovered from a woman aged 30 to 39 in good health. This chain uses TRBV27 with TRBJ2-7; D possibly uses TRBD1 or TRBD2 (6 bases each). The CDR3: CASSTRGGTSYEQYF. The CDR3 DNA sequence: TGTGCCAGCAGTACCCGGGGCGGGACAAGTTACGAGCAGTACTTC.